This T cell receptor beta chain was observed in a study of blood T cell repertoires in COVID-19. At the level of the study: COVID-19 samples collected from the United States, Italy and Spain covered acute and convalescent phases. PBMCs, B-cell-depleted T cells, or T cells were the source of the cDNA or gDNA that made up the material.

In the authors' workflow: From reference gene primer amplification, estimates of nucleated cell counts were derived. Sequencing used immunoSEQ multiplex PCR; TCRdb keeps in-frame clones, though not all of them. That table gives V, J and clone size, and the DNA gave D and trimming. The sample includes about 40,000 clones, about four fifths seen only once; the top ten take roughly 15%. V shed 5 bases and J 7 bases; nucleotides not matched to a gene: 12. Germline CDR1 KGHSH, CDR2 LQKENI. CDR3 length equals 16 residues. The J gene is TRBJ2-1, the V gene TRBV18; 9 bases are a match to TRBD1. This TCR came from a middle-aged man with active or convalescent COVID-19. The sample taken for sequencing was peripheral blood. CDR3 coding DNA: TGTGCCAGCTCAGGGGCCGGGACAGGGTTTTATAATGAGCAGTTCTTC. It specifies CASSGAGTGFYNEQFF.